The 21 T cell receptor beta chains presented below share a single source sample, sequenced in a study of a mutant IDH1 vaccine in newly diagnosed glioma. TCRdb keeps only in-frame clones here, not all; method: immunoSEQ multiplex PCR. The sample has under 150,000 clones, 80% seen once; the top ten hold less than 7%. No antigen is known for these receptors. Time point: week 11, during vaccination. With topical imiquimod, each dose of the vaccine consisted of 300 ug of mutant IDH1 20-mer peptide. The input for sequencing was PBMCs, taken from a glioma patient whose treatment included an IDH1 peptide vaccine. All receptors come from a man aged 35-49 years with glioma.

This chain links TRBV5-1 with TRBJ2-3; 7 bases fit TRBD2. V lost 0 bases, J lost 0 bases, and 4 bases stayed unmatched. The germline gives CDR1 SGHRS, CDR2 YFSETQ. There are 16 residues in the CDR3. For the CDR3, the DNA is TGCGCCAGCAGCTTGGGACTAGCCACTAGCACAGATACGCAGTATTTT. The encoded protein is CASSLGLATSTDTQYF.

The chain has TRBV13 and TRBJ1-6, with 10 bases aligning to TRBD1. From germline, CDR1 is PRHDT and CDR2 FYEKMQ (reference sequence). The CDR3 covers 14 residues. Germline trimming cut 5 bases from V and 9 bases from J; bases unmatched to any gene: 4. CDR3 nucleotides: TGTGCCAGCAGCGTTGGACAGGGGGGTTCACCCCTCCACTTT. This sequence encodes CASSVGQGGSPLHF.

Written as DNA, the CDR3 is TGTGCCAGCAGTTTCAGGGAGACCAATCAGCCCCAGCATTTT. Its protein is CASSFRETNQPQHF. This chain links TRBV27 with TRBJ1-5; TRBD1 might be the D (5 bases). CDR1 and CDR2 (germline): MNHEY, SMNVEV (reference sequence). The V gene lost 3 bases and the J gene lost 3 bases, with 9 bases spanning the gap. This CDR3 is 14 amino acids long.

This clone was counted a single time. The chain combines TRBV9 with TRBJ2-3; tentatively, D is TRBD1 (5 bases). Trimming removed 2 bases from V and 2 bases from J, with 12 bases in between. CDR1 SGDLS and CDR2 YYNGEE come from the germline V gene. CDR3 length: 15 amino acids. This CDR3 is CASSVNQGYTDTQYF. The DNA for the CDR3 is TGTGCCAGCAGCGTGAACCAGGGTTACACAGATACGCAGTATTTT.

This clone was detected once. V usage is TRBV11-2 and J usage is TRBJ2-7; the D gene could be TRBD1 or TRBD2 (5 bases each). The CDR3 length is 15 residues. Trimming shortened V by 3 bases and J by 2 bases, and 14 bases separated the two germline ends. Germline values: CDR1 SGHAT, CDR2 FQNNGV. CDR3 nucleotides: TGTGCCAGCAGCTTTGGGGGTAGGGGTCCCTACGAGCAGTACTTC. It codes for CASSFGGRGPYEQYF.

The rearrangement joins TRBV21-1 to TRBJ1-5; the listed D gene, TRBD1, was not tested against the DNA. TRBV21-1 is designated a pseudogene. This CDR3 has 15 amino acids. The CDR3 nucleotides are TGTGCCAGCAGCGGGACAGGGGGTCTCAATCAGCCCCAGCATTTT. Translating it yields CASSGTGGLNQPQHF.

The table lists this clone with a count of one. The genes are TRBV6-1 and TRBJ1-5, with D possibly being TRBD1 (6 bases). V gave up 6 bases and J gave up 6 bases, with 15 bases separating them. CDR3 size: 14 residues. Germline values: CDR1 MNHNS, CDR2 SASEGT. This CDR3 reads CASRTQGGGQPQHF. As DNA, the CDR3 is TGTGCCAGCAGGACACAGGGAGGGGGTCAGCCCCAGCATTTT.

The chain joins TRBV25-1 to TRBJ2-2; 8 nucleotides align to TRBD2. V shed 1 base and J 0 bases; nucleotides not matched to a gene: 4. Germline V lookup: CDR1 MGHDK, CDR2 SYGVNS. This CDR3 region has 17 residues. This CDR3 reads CASSEFVAGPNTGELFF. The CDR3 bases are TGTGCCAGCAGTGAATTTGTAGCGGGGCCGAACACCGGGGAGCTGTTTTTT.

The chain joins TRBV7-8 to TRBJ1-1; D is ambiguous. Germline V gene data show CDR1 as SGHVS and CDR2 as FQNEAQ. V was shortened by 5 bases and J by 3 bases, with 7 bases between the two germline ends. The length of the CDR3 is 12 residues. In DNA, the CDR3 is TGTGCCAGCAGCAAAACCCACACTGAAGCTTTCTTT. The encoded protein is CASSKTHTEAFF. Variable domain in full (rest from reference TRBV7-8 and TRBJ1-1): GAGVSQSPRYKVAKRGQDVALRCDPISGHVSLFWYQQALGQGPEFLTYFQNEAQLDKSGLPSDRFFAERPEGSVSTLKIQRTQQEDSAVYLCASSKTHTEAFFGQGTRLTVV.

The chain recombines TRBV27 with TRBJ1-2; 7 nucleotides line up with TRBD1. CDR1 is MNHEY and CDR2 is SMNVEV in the germline V gene (reference sequence). The junction had 7 bases not matched to a gene; V was cut back by 4 bases and J by 8 bases. The CDR3 consists of 13 residues. The CDR3 DNA reads TGTGCCAGCAGTTCAGGGGGTTTGGGAGGCTACACCTTC. This encodes CASSSGGLGGYTF.

This rearrangement joins TRBV6-1 to TRBJ2-5, with D unclear. The CDR3 runs to 11 residues. CDR1 is MNHNS and CDR2 is SASEGT in the germline V gene. CDR3 loop: CATGRRETQYF. CDR3 DNA sequence: TGTGCAACCGGACGTCGGGAGACCCAGTACTTC.

This rearrangement joins TRBV9 to TRBJ2-7; possible D gene TRBD1, 6 bases. V was trimmed by 3 bases and J by 6 bases, leaving 16 bases between them. The germline CDR1 and CDR2 sequences are SGDLS and YYNGEE. The CDR3 has 14 residues. This CDR3 is CASSAHRDLGEQYF. CDR3 sequence (DNA): TGTGCCAGCAGCGCCCACAGGGACCTGGGCGAGCAGTACTTC.

This chain connects TRBV29-1 to TRBJ1-2, with a weak D call TRBD1 (5 bases). The CDR3 is made up of 12 amino acids. V dropped 7 bases and J dropped 6 bases, with 15 bases sitting between them. Per germline, CDR1 SQVTM and CDR2 ANQGSEA. The CDR3 region has the DNA TGCAGCGCCGCCCGGCAGGGAGATGGCTACACCTTC. Amino acids: CSAARQGDGYTF. Variable domain in full (rest from reference TRBV29-1 and TRBJ1-2): SAVISQKPSRDICQRGTSLTIQCQVDSQVTMMFWYRQQPGQSLTLIATANQGSEATYESGFVIDKFPISRPNLTFSTLTVSNMSPEDSSIYLCSAARQGDGYTFGSGTRLTVV.

V usage is TRBV30 and J usage is TRBJ1-6, with D unclear. Trimming removed 3 bases from V and 2 bases from J, with 5 bases in between. The germline V gene encodes CDR1 GTSNPN and CDR2 SVGIG (reference sequence). CDR3 length: 13 amino acids. The CDR3 region has the DNA TGTGCCTGGAGAGAGACCTATAATTCACCCCTCCACTTT. The encoded protein is CAWRETYNSPLHF.

The chain is built from TRBV7-2 and TRBJ2-5; 7 nucleotides match TRBD2. CDR3 length: 15 residues. CDR1 is SGHTA, CDR2 FQGNSA, per germline. The ends lost 4 bases at V and 1 base at J; junction bases unmatched: 6. CDR3 residues: CASSYGGGIQETQYF. The CDR3 nucleotides read TGTGCCAGCAGCTATGGGGGGGGAATCCAAGAGACCCAGTACTTC.

The count of this clone is one. The CDR3 DNA is TGTGCCAGCACCTCCCCAGGAGGGGGAGAGACCCAGTACTTC. Residues: CASTSPGGGETQYF. This rearrangement joins TRBV5-5 to TRBJ2-5; either TRBD1 or TRBD2 may supply D (6 bases each). The CDR3 extends over 14 amino acids. Germline assignment: CDR1 SGHKS and CDR2 YYEKEE (reference sequence). V lost 6 bases and J 4 bases, leaving 16 bases between the germline ends.

V and J are TRBV7-2 and TRBJ2-7; 10 bases align to TRBD1. The V and J ends lost 5 bases and 5 bases, in that order; junction bases with no gene match: 6. The CDR3 is 14 residues long. Germline CDR1 and CDR2: SGHTA and FQGNSA. DNA of the CDR3: TGTGCCAGCAGCCCAATCGACAGGGGGCACGAGCAGTACTTC. Translation gives CASSPIDRGHEQYF.

The chain couples TRBV7-9 to TRBJ2-3; 15 nucleotides match TRBD2. From germline, CDR1 is SEHNR and CDR2 FQNEAQ (reference sequence). J was trimmed by 5 bases and V by 0 bases; bases with no gene match: 3. The CDR3 loop spans 17 amino acids. CDR3 sequence: CASSLAGLAGGVDTQYF. CDR3 sequence (DNA): TGTGCCAGCAGCTTAGCGGGACTAGCGGGAGGTGTAGATACGCAGTATTTT.

J is TRBJ2-5 and V is TRBV10-3; maybe TRBD2 (6 bases). Germline CDR1 is ENHRY and CDR2 is SYGVKD. The CDR3 is 16 amino acids. The germline V and J ends were trimmed by 0 bases and 2 bases, with 13 bases remaining between them. The CDR3 reads CAISESLAPPQETQYF. CDR3 sequence (DNA): TGTGCCATCAGTGAGTCGCTAGCGCCTCCTCAAGAGACCCAGTACTTC.

The chain has TRBV28 and TRBJ1-3, with 7 bases matching TRBD1. The V segment lost 3 bases and the J segment 9 bases; nucleotides outside the gene matches: 11. The CDR3 totals 15 residues. Per germline, CDR1 MDHEN and CDR2 SYDVKM. The chain's CDR3 is CASSFLTGYEGTIYF. CDR3 DNA sequence: TGTGCCAGCAGTTTTCTGACAGGGTACGAGGGCACCATATATTTT.

The V call is TRBV7-9, the J call TRBJ2-7; TRBD2 agrees at 8 bases. There are 16 residues in the CDR3. V was clipped by 3 bases and J by 3 bases; unmatched bases: 10. Germline CDR1 SEHNR, CDR2 FQNEAQ (reference sequence). CDR3 coding DNA: TGTGCCAGCAGCTTCTCCCCCGGGGGGGGTGACTACGAGCAGTACTTC. Protein sequence: CASSFSPGGGDYEQYF.